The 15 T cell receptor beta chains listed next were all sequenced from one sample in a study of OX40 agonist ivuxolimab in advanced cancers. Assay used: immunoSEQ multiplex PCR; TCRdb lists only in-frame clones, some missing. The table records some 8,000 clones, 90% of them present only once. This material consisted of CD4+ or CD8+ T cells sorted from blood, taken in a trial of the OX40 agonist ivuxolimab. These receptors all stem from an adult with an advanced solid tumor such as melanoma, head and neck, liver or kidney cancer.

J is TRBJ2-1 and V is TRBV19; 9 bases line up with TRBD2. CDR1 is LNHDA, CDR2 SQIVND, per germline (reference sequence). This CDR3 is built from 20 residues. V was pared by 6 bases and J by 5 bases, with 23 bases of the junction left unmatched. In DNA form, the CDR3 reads TGTGCCAGTAGACCCTGGTCGGGACTAGCTTGGGGGGAAGACAACAATGAGCAGTTCTTC. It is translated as CASRPWSGLAWGEDNNEQFF.

In DNA form, the CDR3 reads TGCGCCAGCAGCTCCGGGACAGGGGGGTACGAGCAGTACGTC. The encoded protein is CASSSGTGGYEQYV. This chain joins TRBV5-1 and TRBJ2-7; 11 bases align to TRBD1. The junction had 3 bases not matched to a gene; V was cut back by 3 bases and J by 4 bases. The germline CDR1 and CDR2 sequences are SGHRS and YFSETQ. CDR3 size: 14 residues.

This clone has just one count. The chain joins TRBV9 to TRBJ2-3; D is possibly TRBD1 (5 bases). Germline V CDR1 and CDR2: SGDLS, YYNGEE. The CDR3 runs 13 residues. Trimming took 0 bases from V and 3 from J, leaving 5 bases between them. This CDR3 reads CASSVGQTDTQYF. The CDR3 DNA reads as TGTGCCAGCAGCGTAGGACAGACAGATACGCAGTATTTT. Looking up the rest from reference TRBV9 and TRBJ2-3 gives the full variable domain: DSGVTQTPKHLITATGQRVTLRCSPRSGDLSVYWYQQSLDQGLQFLIQYYNGEERAKGNILERFSAQQFPDLHSELNLSSLELGDSALYFCASSVGQTDTQYFGPGTRLTVL.

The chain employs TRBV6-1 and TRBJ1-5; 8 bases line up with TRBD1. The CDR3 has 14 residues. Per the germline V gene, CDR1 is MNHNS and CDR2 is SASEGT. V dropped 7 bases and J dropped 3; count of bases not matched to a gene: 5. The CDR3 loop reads CASIRTGPNQPQHF. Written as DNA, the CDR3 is TGTGCCAGCATTAGGACAGGGCCCAATCAGCCCCAGCATTTT.

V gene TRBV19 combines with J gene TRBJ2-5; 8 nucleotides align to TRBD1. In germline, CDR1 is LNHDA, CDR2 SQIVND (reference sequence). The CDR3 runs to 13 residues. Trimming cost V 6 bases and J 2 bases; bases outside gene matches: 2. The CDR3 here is CASSRDRQETQYF. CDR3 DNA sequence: TGTGCCAGTAGCCGGGACAGGCAAGAGACCCAGTACTTC.

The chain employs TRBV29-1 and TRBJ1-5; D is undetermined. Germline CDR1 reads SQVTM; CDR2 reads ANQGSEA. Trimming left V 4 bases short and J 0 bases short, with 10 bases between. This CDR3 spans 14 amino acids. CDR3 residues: CSVALLDSNQPQHF. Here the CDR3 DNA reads TGCAGCGTTGCTCTCTTAGATAGCAATCAGCCCCAGCATTTT.

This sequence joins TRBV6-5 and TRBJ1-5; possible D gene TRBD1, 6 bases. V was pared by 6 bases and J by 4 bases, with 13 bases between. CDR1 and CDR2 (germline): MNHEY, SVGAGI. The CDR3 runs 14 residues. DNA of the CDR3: TGTGCCAGCAGCCGCGACAGGTGGAATCAGCCCCAGCATTTT. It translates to CASSRDRWNQPQHF.

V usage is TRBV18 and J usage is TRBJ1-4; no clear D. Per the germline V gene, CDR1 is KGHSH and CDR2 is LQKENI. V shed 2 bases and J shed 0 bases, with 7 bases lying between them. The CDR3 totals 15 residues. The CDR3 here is CASSPGIATNEKLFF. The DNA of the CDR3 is TGTGCCAGCTCACCAGGGATTGCAACTAATGAAAAACTGTTTTTT.

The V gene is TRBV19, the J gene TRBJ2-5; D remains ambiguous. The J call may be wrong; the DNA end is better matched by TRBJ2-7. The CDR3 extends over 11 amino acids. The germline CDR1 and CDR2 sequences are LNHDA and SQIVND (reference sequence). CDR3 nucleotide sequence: TGTGCCAGTAGTATCCAGAACGAGCAGTACTTC. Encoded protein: CASSIQNEQYF.

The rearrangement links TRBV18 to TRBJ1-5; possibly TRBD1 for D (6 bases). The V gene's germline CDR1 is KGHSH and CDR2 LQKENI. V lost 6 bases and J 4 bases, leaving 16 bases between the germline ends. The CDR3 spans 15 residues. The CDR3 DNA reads TGTGCCAGCTCCCAGCTCCGGGACAAAAATCAGCCCCAGCATTTT. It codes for CASSQLRDKNQPQHF.

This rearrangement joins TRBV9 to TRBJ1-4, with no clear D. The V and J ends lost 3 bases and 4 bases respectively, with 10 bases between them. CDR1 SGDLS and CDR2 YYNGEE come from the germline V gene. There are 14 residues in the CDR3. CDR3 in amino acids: CASSEEGHNEKLFF. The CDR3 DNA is TGTGCCAGCAGCGAGGAGGGCCATAATGAAAAACTGTTTTTT.

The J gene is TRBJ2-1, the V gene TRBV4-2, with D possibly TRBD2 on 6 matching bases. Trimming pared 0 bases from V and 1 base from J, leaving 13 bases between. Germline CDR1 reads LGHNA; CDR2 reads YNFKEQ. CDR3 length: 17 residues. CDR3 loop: CASSQDPRGWSYNEQFF. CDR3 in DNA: TGTGCCAGCAGCCAAGATCCGCGGGGATGGTCCTACAATGAGCAGTTCTTC.

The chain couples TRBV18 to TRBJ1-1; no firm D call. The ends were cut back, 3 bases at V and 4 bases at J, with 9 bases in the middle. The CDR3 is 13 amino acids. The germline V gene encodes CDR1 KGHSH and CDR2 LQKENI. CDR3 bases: TGTGCCAGCTCACCGTCGCAGATCACTGAAGCTTTCTTT. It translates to CASSPSQITEAFF.

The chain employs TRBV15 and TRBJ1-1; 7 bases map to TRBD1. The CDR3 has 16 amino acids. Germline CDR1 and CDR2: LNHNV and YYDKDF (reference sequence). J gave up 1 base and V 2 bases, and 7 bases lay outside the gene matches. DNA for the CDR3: TGTGCCACCAGCAGACAGCCAGGGGGAAAGAACACTGAAGCTTTCTTT. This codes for CATSRQPGGKNTEAFF. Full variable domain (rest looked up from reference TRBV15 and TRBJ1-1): DAMVIQNPRYQVTQFGKPVTLSCSQTLNHNVMYWYQQKSSQAPKLLFHYYDKDFNNEADTPDNFQSRRPNTSFCFLDIRSPGLGDTAMYLCATSRQPGGKNTEAFFGQGTRLTVV.

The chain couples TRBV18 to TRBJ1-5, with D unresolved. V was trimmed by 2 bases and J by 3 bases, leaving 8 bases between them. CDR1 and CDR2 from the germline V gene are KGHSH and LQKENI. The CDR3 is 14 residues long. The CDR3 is CASSPWRVNQPQHF. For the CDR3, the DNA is TGTGCCAGCTCACCATGGCGGGTCAATCAGCCCCAGCATTTT.